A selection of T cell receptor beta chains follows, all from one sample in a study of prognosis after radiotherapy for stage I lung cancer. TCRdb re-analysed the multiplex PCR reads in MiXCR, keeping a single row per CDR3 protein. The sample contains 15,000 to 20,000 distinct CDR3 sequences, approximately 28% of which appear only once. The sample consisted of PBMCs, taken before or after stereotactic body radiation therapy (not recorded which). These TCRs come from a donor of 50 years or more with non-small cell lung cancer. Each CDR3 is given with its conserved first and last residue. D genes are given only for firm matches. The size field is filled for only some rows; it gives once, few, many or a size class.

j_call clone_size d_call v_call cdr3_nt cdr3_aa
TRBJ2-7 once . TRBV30 TGTGCCTGGTCAAGTTGGCCACAAAATCCCGACGACGAGCAGTACTTT CAWSSWPQNPDDEQYF
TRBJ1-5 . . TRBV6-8 TGTGGCAGTAGTTACAGGGACAATCAGCCCCAGCATTTT CGSSYRDNQPQHF
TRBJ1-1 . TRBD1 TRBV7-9 TGTGCCAGCAGCCGGACAGGGGTCGCTGAAGCTTTCTTT CASSRTGVAEAFF
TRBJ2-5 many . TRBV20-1 TGCAGTGCCCCGGGAGAGGACATACAAGAGACCCAGTACTTC CSAPGEDIQETQYF
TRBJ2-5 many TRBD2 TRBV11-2 TGTGCCAGCGGCGGGGCAGCGGGAGGGCCAGGGGGTCAAGAGACCCAGTACTTC CASGGAAGGPGGQETQYF
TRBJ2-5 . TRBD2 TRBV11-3 TGTGCCAGCAGCAAAGATGGGAATCTGGGAGGGGAGAAACAGTACTTC CASSKDGNLGGEKQYF
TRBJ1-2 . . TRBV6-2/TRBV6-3 TGTGCTAGCAGTTCGACGGCGGCTGCTTCCTATGTCTACACCTTC CASSSTAAASYVYTF
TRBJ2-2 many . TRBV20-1 TGCAGTGCTAGGACATTCGCGAACACCGGGGAGCTGTTTTTT CSARTFANTGELFF
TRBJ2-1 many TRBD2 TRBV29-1 TGCAGCGTGGGGACTAGCGGGTTCTACAATGAGCAGTTCTTC CSVGTSGFYNEQFF
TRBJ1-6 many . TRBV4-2 TGTGCCAGCAGCCTAAATAAAGGGGCTTATTCACCCCTCCACTTT CASSLNKGAYSPLHF
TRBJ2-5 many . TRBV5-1 TGCGCCAGCAGCCTTGACAAGACCCAGTACTTC CASSLDKTQYF
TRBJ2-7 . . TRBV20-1 TGCAGTGCTAGAGGGTACCTAGCGTCCTACGAGCAGTACTTC CSARGYLASYEQYF
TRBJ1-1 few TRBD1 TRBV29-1 TGCAGCGTTTCGCGACAGGGAAGTACTGAAGCTTTCTTT CSVSRQGSTEAFF
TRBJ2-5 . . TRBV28 TGTGCCAGCAATAGGGGCAGGGGCGATACCCAGTACTTC CASNRGRGDTQYF
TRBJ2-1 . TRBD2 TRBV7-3 TGTGCCAGCAGCAAAACGTCTAGCGGGAGGACCCCCAACAATGAGCAGTTCTTC CASSKTSSGRTPNNEQFF
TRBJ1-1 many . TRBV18 TGTGCCAGCTCACGAGGGGCCAGTTTTGAAGCTTTCTTT CASSRGASFEAFF
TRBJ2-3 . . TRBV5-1 TGCGCCAGCAGCTTGGTTGGCGTTACTAGCACAGATACGCAGTATTTT CASSLVGVTSTDTQYF
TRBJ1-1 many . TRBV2 TGTGCCAGCAGTGAAGGTTTTTTTGGGACTGAAGCTTTCTTT CASSEGFFGTEAFF
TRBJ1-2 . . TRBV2 TGTGCCAGCAGTTATGACATGGGGGTGACCGGCTACACCTTC CASSYDMGVTGYTF
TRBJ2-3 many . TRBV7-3 TGTGCCAGCAGCTTAACACCGAGGGAAACAGATACGCAGTATTTT CASSLTPRETDTQYF
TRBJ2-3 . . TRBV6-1 TGTGCCAGCAGTGATAGAGTAGCTGGAGAATCCAATACGCAGTATTTT CASSDRVAGESNTQYF
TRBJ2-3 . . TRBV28 TGTGCCAGCAGTTTCGTCCAGGGAACAGATACAAAGTATTTT CASSFVQGTDTKYF
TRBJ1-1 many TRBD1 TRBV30 TGTGCCTGGAGTTCAACAGGGGTCGGTGAAGCTTTCTTT CAWSSTGVGEAFF
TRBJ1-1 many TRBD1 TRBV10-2 TGCGCCAGCAGAGACCCGACAGGGGAGGACACTGAAGCTTTCTTT CASRDPTGEDTEAFF
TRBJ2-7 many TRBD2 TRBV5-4 TGTGCCAGCAGCTTGGAGTCTAGCGGAGTTGCTTCCTACGAGCAGTACTTC CASSLESSGVASYEQYF
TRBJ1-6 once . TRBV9 TGTGCCAGCAGCCCCCACCCGACAGGTGCGGCTAGGTCACCCCTCCACTTT CASSPHPTGAARSPLHF
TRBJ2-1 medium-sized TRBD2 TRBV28 TGTGCCAGCACCCAGTGGGGCGGGAGCTCCAATGAGCAGTTCTTC CASTQWGGSSNEQFF
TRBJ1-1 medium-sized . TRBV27 TGTGCCAGCAGACAGGGCCCCTGGAACACTGAAGCTTTCTTT CASRQGPWNTEAFF